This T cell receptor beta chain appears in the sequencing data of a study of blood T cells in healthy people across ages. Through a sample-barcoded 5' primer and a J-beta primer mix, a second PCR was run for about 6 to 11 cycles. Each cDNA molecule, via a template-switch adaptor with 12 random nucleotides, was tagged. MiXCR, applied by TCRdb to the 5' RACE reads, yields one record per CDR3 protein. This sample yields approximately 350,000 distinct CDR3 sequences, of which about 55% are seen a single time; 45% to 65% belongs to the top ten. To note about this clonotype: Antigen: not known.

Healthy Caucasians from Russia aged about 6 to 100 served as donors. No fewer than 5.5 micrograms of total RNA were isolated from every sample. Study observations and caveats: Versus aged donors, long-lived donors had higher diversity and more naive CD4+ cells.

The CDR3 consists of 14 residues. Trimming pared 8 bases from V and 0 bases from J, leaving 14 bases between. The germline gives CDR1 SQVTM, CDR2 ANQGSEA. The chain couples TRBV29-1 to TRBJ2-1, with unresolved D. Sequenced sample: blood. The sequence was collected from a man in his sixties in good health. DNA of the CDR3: TGCAGCCCCTTCCCACTGTGCTCCTACAATGAGCAGTTCTTC. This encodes CSPFPLCSYNEQFF.